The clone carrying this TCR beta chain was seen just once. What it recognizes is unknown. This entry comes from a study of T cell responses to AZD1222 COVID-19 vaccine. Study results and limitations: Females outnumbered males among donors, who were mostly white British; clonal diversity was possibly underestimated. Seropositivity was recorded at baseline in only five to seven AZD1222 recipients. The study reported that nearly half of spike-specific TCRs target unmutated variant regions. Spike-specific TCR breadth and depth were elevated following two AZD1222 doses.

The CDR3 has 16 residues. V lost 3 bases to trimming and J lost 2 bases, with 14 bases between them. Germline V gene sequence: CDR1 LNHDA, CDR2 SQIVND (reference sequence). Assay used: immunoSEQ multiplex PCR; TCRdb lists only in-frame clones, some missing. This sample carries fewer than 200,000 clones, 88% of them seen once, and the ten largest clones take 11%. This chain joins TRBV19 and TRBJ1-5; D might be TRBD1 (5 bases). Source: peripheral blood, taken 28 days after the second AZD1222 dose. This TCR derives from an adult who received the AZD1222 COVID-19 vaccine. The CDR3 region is CASSIPRGQGNQPQHF. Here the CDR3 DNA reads TGTGCCAGTAGTATTCCTCGGGGCCAAGGCAATCAGCCCCAGCATTTT. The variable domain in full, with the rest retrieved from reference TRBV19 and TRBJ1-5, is DGGITQSPKYLFRKEGQNVTLSCEQNLNHDAMYWYRQDPGQGLRLIYYSQIVNDFQKGDIAEGYSVSREKKESFPLTVTSAQKNPTAFYLCASSIPRGQGNQPQHFGDGTRLSIL.